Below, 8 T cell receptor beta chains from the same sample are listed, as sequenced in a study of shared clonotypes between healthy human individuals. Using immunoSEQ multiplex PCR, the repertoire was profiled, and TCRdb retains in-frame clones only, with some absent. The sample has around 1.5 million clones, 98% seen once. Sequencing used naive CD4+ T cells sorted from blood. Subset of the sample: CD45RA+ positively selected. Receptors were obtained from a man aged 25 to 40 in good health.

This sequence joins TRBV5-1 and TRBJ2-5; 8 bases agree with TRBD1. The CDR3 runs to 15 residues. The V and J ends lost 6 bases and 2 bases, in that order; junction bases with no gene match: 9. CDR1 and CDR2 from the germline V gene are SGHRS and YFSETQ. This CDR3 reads CASKTGGSMQETQYF. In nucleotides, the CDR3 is TGCGCCAGCAAAACAGGGGGGTCGATGCAAGAGACCCAGTACTTC.

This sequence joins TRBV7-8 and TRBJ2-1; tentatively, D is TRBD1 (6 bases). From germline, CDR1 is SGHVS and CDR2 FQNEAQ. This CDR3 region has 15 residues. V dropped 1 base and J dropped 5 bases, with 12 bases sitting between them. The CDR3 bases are TGTGCCAGCAGCTTAGACAGGGCATTGGACAATGAGCAGTTCTTC. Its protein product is CASSLDRALDNEQFF. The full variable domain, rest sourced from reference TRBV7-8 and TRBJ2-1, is GAGVSQSPRYKVAKRGQDVALRCDPISGHVSLFWYQQALGQGPEFLTYFQNEAQLDKSGLPSDRFFAERPEGSVSTLKIQRTQQEDSAVYLCASSLDRALDNEQFFGPGTRLTVL.

CDR3 bases: TGTGCCAGCAGTACCCCCGACAGACACATTTACAATGAGCAGTTCTTC. Its translation: CASSTPDRHIYNEQFF. The chain links TRBV28 to TRBJ2-1, with a tentative D call TRBD1 (5 bases). CDR3 length: 16 amino acids. The ends were cut back, 5 bases at V and 4 bases at J, with 18 bases in the middle. Germline CDR1 is MDHEN and CDR2 is SYDVKM.

As DNA, the CDR3 is TGTGCCAGCTGTACTAACGTAAGACAAAGTCGGGCCAACGTCCTGACTTTC. It translates to CASCTNVRQSRANVLTF. V and J are TRBV5-4 and TRBJ2-6; no reliable D call. The CDR3 sequence is 17 residues long. The germline V and J ends were trimmed by 7 bases and 5 bases, with 22 bases remaining between them. Germline V gene sequence: CDR1 SGHNT, CDR2 YYREEE (reference sequence). Full variable domain (rest looked up from reference TRBV5-4 and TRBJ2-6): ETGVTQSPTHLIKTRGQQVTLRCSSQSGHNTVSWYQQALGQGPQFIFQYYREEENGRGNFPPRFSGLQFPNYSSELNVNALELDDSALYLCASCTNVRQSRANVLTFGAGSRLTVL.

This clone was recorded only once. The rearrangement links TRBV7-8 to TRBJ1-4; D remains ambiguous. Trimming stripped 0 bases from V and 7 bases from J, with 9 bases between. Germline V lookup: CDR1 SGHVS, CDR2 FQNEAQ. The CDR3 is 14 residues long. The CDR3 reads CASSLAGLGEKLFF. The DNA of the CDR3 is TGTGCCAGCAGCTTAGCAGGCCTTGGTGAAAAACTGTTTTTT.

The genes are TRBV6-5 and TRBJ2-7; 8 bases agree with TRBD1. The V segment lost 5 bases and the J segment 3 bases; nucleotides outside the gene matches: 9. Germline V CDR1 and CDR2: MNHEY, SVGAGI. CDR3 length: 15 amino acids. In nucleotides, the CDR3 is TGTGCCAGCAGTCCCACAGGGGGAGCTCACTACGAGCAGTACTTC. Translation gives CASSPTGGAHYEQYF.

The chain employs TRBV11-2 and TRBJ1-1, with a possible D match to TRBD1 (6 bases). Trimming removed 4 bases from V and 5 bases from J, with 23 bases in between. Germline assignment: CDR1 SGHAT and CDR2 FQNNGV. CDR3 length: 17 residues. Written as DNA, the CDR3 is TGTGCCAGCAGCTCCTCTTTTGGGGAGGGGGTTTGGACTGAAGCTTTCTTT. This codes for CASSSSFGEGVWTEAFF.

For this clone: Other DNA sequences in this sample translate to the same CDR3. The CDR3 DNA reads as TGCGCCAGCAGCTTGGGCGGGGGACAGCCCCAGCATTTT. It yields the protein CASSLGGGQPQHF. V gene TRBV5-1 combines with J gene TRBJ1-5, with a weak D call TRBD1 (5 bases). The CDR3 spans 13 residues. Between the trimmed V and J ends, which lost 0 bases and 7 bases, there was a span of 8 bases. Germline V gene data show CDR1 as SGHRS and CDR2 as YFSETQ.